This T cell receptor (beta chain) was documented in a study of blood T cell repertoires in COVID-19. The study assigned cohorts using participant-reported clinical history. Per the original data handling: Estimated nucleated cell counts came from reference gene primer amplification. Repertoires were generated with immunoSEQ multiplex PCR, while TCRdb's copy carries only in-frame clones and drops some. That table gives V, J and clone size, and the DNA gave D and trimming. The table lists about 190,000 clones, around 84% of them singletons. The sequence came from a woman under 40 who had recovered from COVID-19. Material for sequencing was PBMCs or T cells enriched from blood (not recorded which).

The CDR3 here is CASSRKTGEKLFF. The CDR3 DNA follows: TGTGCCAGCAGTCGAAAGACTGGCGAAAAACTGTTTTTT. The chain has TRBV2 and TRBJ1-4; no clear D gene. The V gene lost 5 bases and the J gene lost 8 bases, with 12 bases spanning the gap. The germline V gene has CDR1 SNHLY and CDR2 FYNNEI. This CDR3 region has 13 residues. Variable domain in full (rest from reference TRBV2 and TRBJ1-4): EPEVTQTPSHQVTQMGQEVILRCVPISNHLYFYWYRQILGQKVEFLVSFYNNEISEKSEIFDDQFSVERPDGSNFTLKIRSTKLEDSAMYFCASSRKTGEKLFFGSGTQLSVL.